The 23 T cell receptor delta chains listed next were all sequenced from one sample in a study of γδ T cells in repeated Plasmodium falciparum infection. Vgamma9/Vdelta2+ and Vdelta2-negative gammadelta T cells were flow-sorted from PBMC for bulk sequencing. TCRdb re-identified clones in the multiplex PCR reads via CATT. The sample consists of roughly 50,000 delta-chain clones, 1.6% of them appearing once. The sequencing input was gamma-delta T cells from blood. These receptors originate from a pool of human donors (malaria-infected and uninfected, not separated).

This clone has more than one count but fewer than ten. TCRdb has a much larger clone's protein, which differs at residue 5 from the translation of this DNA, likely because of a read error; what is shown is the protein translated from the DNA. The chain combines TRDV1 with TRDJ1, with TRDD3 matching 8 bases. Here the J gene was assigned by germline matching of the DNA, as TCRdb has none. The CDR3 runs to 17 residues. Trimming at V came to 4 bases and at J to 4 bases, leaving 14 bases not matched to a gene. Germline V lookup: CDR1 TSWWSYY, CDR2 QGS. The CDR3 reads CALGAASFWGRHDKLIF. The CDR3 DNA reads TGTGCTCTTGGGGCCGCTTCCTTCTGGGGGAGACACGATAAACTCATCTTT.

This clone was found many times. The protein given by TCRdb reflects a much larger clone and differs at residue 8 from this DNA's translation, likely from a read error; the protein shown is the DNA's translation. This rearrangement joins TRDV1 to TRDJ1; D perhaps matches TRDD3 (6 bases). CDR3 length equals 19 residues. Trimming removed 6 bases at V and 1 base at J, with 27 bases between. Germline lookup yields CDR1 TSWWSYY and CDR2 QGS. Here the CDR3 DNA reads TGTGCTCTTGGCCCTTACTCCGGGGGGAACTCGCGTCCCACCGATAAACTCATCTTT. This sequence encodes CALGPYSGGNSRPTDKLIF.

Concerning this clone: TCRdb's entry gives the protein of a much larger clone, which mismatches this DNA's translation at residue 16, likely from a read error; the protein reported here is translated from the DNA. The chain joins TRDV1 to TRDJ1; no definite D call. In the absence of a J gene in TCRdb, the DNA was matched to germline to assign it here. Germline assignment: CDR1 TSWWSYY and CDR2 QGS. The CDR3 contains 19 residues. The CDR3 reads CALGELVTRTPTYTDRLIF. For the CDR3, the DNA is TGTGCTCTTGGGGAACTGGTGACACGTACCCCGACGTACACCGATAGACTCATCTTT.

This clone was recorded a few times. A read error is likely here: a far larger clone is one base away. Other DNA variants within this sample encode the same CDR3. The V gene is given as TRDV2, and no J gene call is available; TRDD3 is taken as the D call from the table, unchecked against the DNA. This CDR3 contains 14 residues. CDR1 is GEAIGNYY, CDR2 EKD, per germline. CDR3 protein: CACDPLEGADKLIF. The CDR3 DNA reads as TGTGCCTGTGATCCCCTAGAGGGGGCCGATAAACTCATCTTC.

This clone was found a few times. The translation of this DNA and the TCRdb protein of a much larger clone differ at residue 20, probably owing to a read error; the protein shown here is translated from the DNA. J is TRDJ1 and V is TRDV1; D tentatively reads TRDD2 or TRDD3 (8 bases each). The closer fit of TRDJ2 to the DNA end suggests the J call may be wrong. This CDR3 comprises 21 residues. The germline gives CDR1 TSWWSYY, CDR2 QGS. CDR3 region: CALGEVFLRFWGKLYTDKLFF. The CDR3 nucleotides are TGTGCTCTCGGGGAGGTCTTCCTACGATTCTGGGGGAAACTGTACACCGATAAACTCTTCTTT.

There are many counts of this clone. The rearrangement uses TRDV1 and TRDJ1, with 12 bases aligning to TRDD3. The J segment lost 2 bases and the V segment lost 4 bases, leaving 14 bases of the junction unmatched. CDR1 is TSWWSYY and CDR2 is QGS in the germline V gene. This CDR3 region has 19 residues. CDR3 amino acids: CALGGPFPYWGIHTDKLIF. For the CDR3, the DNA is TGTGCTCTTGGGGGCCCCTTCCCTTACTGGGGGATACATACCGATAAACTCATCTTT.

Worth noting for this clone: Since a far larger clone is one base different, this is likely a read error. CDR3 nucleotide sequence: TGTGCCTGTGAAGGCCTCCCTACACGTACTGGACCGTACACCGATAAACTCATCTTT. Protein sequence: CACEGLPTRTGPYTDKLIF. The chain couples TRDV2 to TRDJ1, with D possibly being TRDD2 or TRDD3 (5 bases each). The J gene was not available in TCRdb and was assigned here by matching the DNA to germline segments. The germline V and J ends were trimmed by 4 bases and 0 bases, with 26 bases remaining between them. Germline V CDR1 and CDR2: GEAIGNYY, EKD. The CDR3 has 19 residues.

As concerns this clone: A far larger clone is just one base off, so this is likely a read error. Other DNA sequences from this sample encode an identical CDR3 as well. DNA for the CDR3: TGTGCCTTTTTTGCGGGGACCTACCCGGGCCTCGGTAAACTCATCTTT. This encodes CAFFAGTYPGLGKLIF. V is TRDV3 and J is TRDJ1; D assignment may be TRDD2 or TRDD3 (5 bases each). This CDR3 is 16 amino acids long. The germline V gene encodes CDR1 TVYSNPD and CDR2 GDNSRS (reference sequence). V shed 2 bases and J shed 7 bases, with 26 bases lying between them.

On this clone itself: TCRdb lists the protein of a much larger clone for this DNA, which differs at residue 13, so this is likely a read error; the protein given here is translated from the DNA itself. The chain carries TRDV1 and TRDJ2; D uncertain. The J call is doubtful: the DNA matches TRDJ1 better. The germline CDR1 and CDR2 sequences are TSWWSYY and QGS. CDR3 length: 14 residues. CDR3 amino acids: CALGGSGSIAQLIF. CDR3 nucleotides: TGTGCTCTTGGGGGCTCCGGATCGATAGCACAACTCATCTTT.

Comment on this clone: A far larger clone is just one base off, so this is likely a read error. Other DNA sequences within the sample encode an identical CDR3. This chain links TRDV1 with TRDJ1; 13 bases align to TRDD3. Per germline, CDR1 TSWWSYY and CDR2 QGS. The CDR3 is 22 amino acids. The V and J ends lost 0 bases and 0 bases, in that order; junction bases with no gene match: 16. The CDR3 region is CALGELGSSRTGGYVDTDKLIF. The CDR3 nucleotides read TGTGCTCTTGGGGAACTGGGGTCAAGTCGTACTGGGGGATACGTCGACACCGATAAACTCATCTTT.

A few counts support this clone. A read error likely explains this, since a far larger clone differs by one base. Different DNA sequences within this sample yield the same CDR3. The CDR3 sequence is CACDTLHLTTGGSQPQMPYTDKLIF. CDR3 bases: TGTGCCTGTGACACTTTACACCTAACTACTGGGGGATCCCAGCCTCAAATGCCGTACACCGATAAACTCATCTTT. The rearrangement links TRDV2 to TRDJ1; the match to TRDD3 covers 10 bases. In the absence of a J gene in TCRdb, the DNA was matched to germline to assign it here. CDR1 and CDR2 from the germline V gene are GEAIGNYY and EKD. The length of the CDR3 is 25 residues. The V gene end was trimmed by 1 base and the J gene end by 0 bases; junction bases not matched to a gene: 31.

This clone was counted only a few times. A read error likely explains why the TCRdb protein, taken from a much larger clone, differs from this DNA's translation at residue 5; the protein shown is translated from the DNA. This chain links TRDV1 with TRDJ1; D gene unclear. V was cut by 5 bases and J by 4 bases, with 11 bases left in between. Germline CDR1 reads TSWWSYY; CDR2 reads QGS. The CDR3 is 13 residues long. CDR3 sequence: CALGKVIHDKLIF. Written as DNA, the CDR3 is TGTGCTCTTGGGAAAGTAATTCACGATAAACTCATCTTT.

Many counts were recorded for this clone. TCRdb pairs this DNA with a much larger clone's protein that differs at residue 9, likely a read error; the protein shown was translated from the DNA. The rearrangement uses TRDV1 and TRDJ1; D may be TRDD2 (6 bases). Per the germline V gene, CDR1 is TSWWSYY and CDR2 is QGS. V lost 4 bases, J lost 0 bases, and 18 bases lay in between. CDR3 length: 17 amino acids. The CDR3 DNA reads as TGTGCTCTTGGGGTCCTACGTGGGACACTTTACACCGATAAACTCATCTTT. This encodes CALGVLRGTLYTDKLIF.

As regards this clone: With only one base between it and a far larger clone, this is likely a read error. The same CDR3 can be traced to other DNA sequences in this sample. The chain employs TRDV2 and TRDJ1; the match to TRDD3 covers 9 bases. TCRdb supplies no J gene; here it was assigned by aligning the nucleotide sequence to germline. Trimming cost V 4 bases and J 0 bases; bases outside gene matches: 26. The CDR3 runs to 22 residues. CDR1 GEAIGNYY and CDR2 EKD come from the germline V gene. CDR3 nucleotides: TGTGCCTGTGATAAACGCCCTCGGCGGGGGGATACCCCAAACTCGTACACCGATAAACTCATCTTT. This encodes CACDKRPRRGDTPNSYTDKLIF.

This clone was observed a handful of times. The TCRdb protein comes from a much larger clone and disagrees with this DNA's translation at residue 17, likely due to a read error; the protein given here is derived from the DNA. TRDV1 is the V gene, and the J gene was not called; TRDD3, the D gene given by the table, was not confirmed from the DNA. The CDR3 has 19 amino acids. CDR1 and CDR2 (germline): TSWWSYY, QGS. CDR3 amino acids: CALGELSYQGDSYTDKRIF. In DNA, the CDR3 is TGTGCTCTTGGGGAACTATCCTACCAGGGGGATAGCTACACCGATAAACGCATCTTT.

Remarks on this clone: The amino acid sequence in TCRdb belongs to a much larger clone and departs from this DNA's translation at residue 11, likely a sequencing read error; the sequence shown is translated from the DNA. V usage is TRDV1 and J usage is TRDJ1; 11 nucleotides line up with TRDD3. The J gene, left out of TCRdb, was set here by checking the DNA against germline. V gave up 0 bases and J gave up 1 base; unmatched junction bases: 22. Germline V CDR1 and CDR2: TSWWSYY, QGS. The CDR3 totals 23 residues. CDR3 residues: CALGELQLPSNWLGDTSTDKLIF. The CDR3 coding sequence is TGTGCTCTTGGGGAACTTCAACTTCCTTCCAACTGGCTGGGGGATACTTCCACCGATAAACTCATCTTT.

This clone was picked up many times. The V call is TRDV1, the J call TRDJ1; the D is unclear. The V end was cut by 4 bases, the J end by 0 bases, with 18 bases between. CDR3 length equals 17 residues. CDR1 is TSWWSYY and CDR2 is QGS in the germline V gene. Written as DNA, the CDR3 is TGTGCTCTTGGGGGCCACTCCGGGGCGATATACACCGATAAACTCATCTTT. Translated, it gives CALGGHSGAIYTDKLIF.

This clone has a handful of counts. The mismatch at residue 10 between this DNA's translation and the TCRdb protein of a much larger clone likely reflects a read error; the protein shown is translated from the DNA. The V call is TRDV2, the J call TRDJ1; tentatively, D is TRDD2 or TRDD3 (5 bases each). Matching the DNA to germline supplied the J gene, which TCRdb does not give. The CDR3 is 14 amino acids. Per germline, CDR1 GEAIGNYY and CDR2 EKD. CDR3 loop: CACDRWGPTGKLIF. The CDR3 coding sequence is TGTGCCTGTGACAGATGGGGACCTACCGGTAAACTCATCTTT.

This clone was observed a handful of times. Possible read error: a much larger clone is one base away. The J gene is TRDJ1, the V gene TRDV1; D possibly uses TRDD2 or TRDD3 (5 bases each). As TCRdb names no J gene, one was assigned here on the basis of a DNA match to germline. Germline V gene data show CDR1 as TSWWSYY and CDR2 as QGS. The CDR3 consists of 15 residues. As DNA, the CDR3 is TGTGCTATTGGGGAACTACCCTTCTGGACCGATAAACTCATCTTT. It specifies CAIGELPFWTDKLIF.

This clone was detected ten times or more. The TCRdb protein comes from a much larger clone and disagrees with this DNA's translation at residue 10, likely due to a read error; the protein given here is derived from the DNA. The chain recombines TRDV2 with TRDJ1, with D perhaps matching TRDD3 (5 bases). TCRdb gives no J gene; it was assigned here by matching the DNA to germline. The CDR3 is 15 residues long. V lost 3 bases and J lost 4, with 17 bases in between. Germline V lookup: CDR1 GEAIGNYY, CDR2 EKD. For the CDR3, the DNA is TGTGCCTGTGACCCTCTTTCGGGATTTAACGATAAACTCATCTTT. Translation: CACDPLSGFNDKLIF.

This clone was recorded at least ten times. The gene calls are TRDV1 and TRDJ1; D ambiguous. With 3 bases removed from V and 0 bases from J, the gap between germline ends came to 26 bases. Germline CDR1 is TSWWSYY and CDR2 is QGS. The CDR3 totals 20 residues. CDR3 protein: CALGDQSRFDCCAHTDKLIF. CDR3 DNA: TGTGCTCTTGGGGATCAGTCCCGCTTCGATTGCTGCGCCCACACCGATAAACTCATCTTT.

Details on this clone: The TCRdb protein, from a much larger clone, departs from this DNA's translation at residue 6, likely by read error; the protein shown derives from the DNA. The genes are TRDV1 and TRDJ1, with TRDD3 identical over 9 bases. The J gene was not available in TCRdb and was assigned here by matching the DNA to germline segments. J was trimmed by 0 bases and V by 2 bases; bases with no gene match: 25. This CDR3 comprises 23 residues. Germline assignment: CDR1 TSWWSYY and CDR2 QGS. This CDR3 reads CALGEFSLPEYWGRGWDTDKLIF. DNA for the CDR3: TGTGCTCTTGGGGAATTCAGCCTTCCCGAGTACTGGGGGAGGGGTTGGGACACCGATAAACTCATCTTT.

This clone was seen only a few times. TCRdb assigns this DNA the protein of a much larger clone, which departs from its translation at residue 8; this likely reflects a read error, and the protein shown comes from translating the DNA. The CDR3, as DNA: TGTGCTCTTGGGGAACTATCCTGCCAGGGGGATAGCTACACCGATAAACTCATCTTT. This gives the protein CALGELSCQGDSYTDKLIF. The chain is built from TRDV1 and TRDJ1; 8 bases match TRDD3. TCRdb leaves out the J gene; it was filled in here by matching the DNA to germline. The germline V gene encodes CDR1 TSWWSYY and CDR2 QGS. V lost 0 bases and J lost 0; bases outside the gene matches: 12. The CDR3 covers 19 residues.